Shown below are 29 T cell receptor beta chains from a single sample sequenced in a study of T cell changes during pregnancy in multiple sclerosis. Data came from immunoSEQ multiplex PCR; TCRdb stores just in-frame clones and leaves some out. The sample includes 95,000 to 100,000 clones, 75% to 95% seen only once; the top ten take 2.5% to 4%. The sequencing here drew on peripheral blood, taken in the second trimester of pregnancy. Every receptor here comes from a female donor with multiple sclerosis, enrolled in a pregnancy study.

V and J are TRBV19 and TRBJ2-2, with D perhaps matching TRBD2 (7 bases). Trimming pared 5 bases from V and 6 bases from J, leaving 16 bases between. CDR3 length: 15 residues. Germline V gene lookup returns CDR1 LNHDA and CDR2 SQIVND (reference sequence). CDR3 region: CASSARRGGPGELFF. CDR3 bases: TGTGCCAGTAGTGCCAGGAGGGGGGGTCCCGGGGAGCTGTTTTTT. Supplemented by reference TRBV19 and TRBJ2-2, the full variable domain reads DGGITQSPKYLFRKEGQNVTLSCEQNLNHDAMYWYRQDPGQGLRLIYYSQIVNDFQKGDIAEGYSVSREKKESFPLTVTSAQKNPTAFYLCASSARRGGPGELFFGEGSRLTVL.

V and J are TRBV6-5 and TRBJ1-2, with 7 bases aligning to TRBD1. There are 13 residues in the CDR3. Germline V CDR1 and CDR2: MNHEY, SVGAGI. V lost 2 bases, J lost 6 bases, and 3 bases stayed unmatched. CDR3 loop: CASSYEGANGYTF. CDR3 in DNA: TGTGCCAGCAGTTACGAGGGGGCTAATGGCTACACCTTC.

The V call is TRBV7-9, the J call TRBJ2-5, with TRBD2 as a possible D gene (5 bases). V dropped 2 bases and J dropped 5 bases, with 21 bases sitting between them. From germline, CDR1 is SEHNR and CDR2 FQNEAQ (reference sequence). The length of the CDR3 is 17 residues. CDR3: CASSLLSPRRIRETQYF. The CDR3 nucleotides read TGTGCCAGCAGCTTACTCAGCCCGCGGAGGATCCGGGAGACCCAGTACTTC.

V gene TRBV7-2 combines with J gene TRBJ2-1; D may be TRBD2 (5 bases). The CDR3 spans 14 residues. Germline-derived CDR1 and CDR2 are SGHTA and FQGNSA. V lost 5 bases to trimming and J lost 2 bases, with 10 bases between them. The CDR3 here is CASSRGGTYNEQFF. The CDR3 DNA reads as TGTGCCAGCAGCCGCGGAGGAACCTACAATGAGCAGTTCTTC.

The chain is built from TRBV2 and TRBJ2-5; TRBD1 agrees at 7 bases. V trimming: 4 bases; J trimming: 5 bases; junction bases outside the gene matches: 7. There are 14 residues in the CDR3. CDR1 and CDR2 (germline): SNHLY, FYNNEI. DNA for the CDR3: TGTGCCAGCAGTGGGGTAGGGGGCTCGGAGACCCAGTACTTC. Its translation is CASSGVGGSETQYF. The full variable domain, rest sourced from reference TRBV2 and TRBJ2-5, is EPEVTQTPSHQVTQMGQEVILRCVPISNHLYFYWYRQILGQKVEFLVSFYNNEISEKSEIFDDQFSVERPDGSNFTLKIRSTKLEDSAMYFCASSGVGGSETQYFGPGTRLLVL.

V gene TRBV7-6 combines with J gene TRBJ1-3; unclear D gene. Trimming removed 2 bases at V and 0 bases at J, with 8 bases between. The CDR3 runs to 15 residues. CDR1 is SGHVS and CDR2 is FNYEAQ in the germline V gene. DNA of the CDR3: TGTGCCAGCAGCTTAAGGAGCGGCTCTGGAAACACCATATATTTT. Amino acids: CASSLRSGSGNTIYF.

This CDR3 is CASSSRLEIYNEQFF. The CDR3 region has the DNA TGTGCCAGTAGTAGCAGACTAGAGATCTACAATGAGCAGTTCTTC. This chain joins TRBV19 and TRBJ2-1, with D possibly TRBD2 on 6 matching bases. Germline-derived CDR1 and CDR2 are LNHDA and SQIVND (reference sequence). This CDR3 has 15 amino acids. V was pared by 4 bases and J by 3 bases, with 13 bases between. Looking up the rest from reference TRBV19 and TRBJ2-1 gives the full variable domain: DGGITQSPKYLFRKEGQNVTLSCEQNLNHDAMYWYRQDPGQGLRLIYYSQIVNDFQKGDIAEGYSVSREKKESFPLTVTSAQKNPTAFYLCASSSRLEIYNEQFFGPGTRLTVL.

This clone has just one count. The rearrangement joins TRBV29-1 to TRBJ2-2, with 10 nucleotides matching TRBD1. Germline loops: CDR1 SQVTM, CDR2 ANQGSEA. J was trimmed by 5 bases and V by 5 bases; bases with no gene match: 8. The CDR3 loop spans 15 amino acids. The CDR3 reads CSVTFGTGVTGELFF. For the CDR3, the DNA is TGCAGCGTTACGTTTGGGACAGGGGTTACCGGGGAGCTGTTTTTT.

The genes are TRBV2 and TRBJ2-1; perhaps TRBD2 as D (6 bases). V was clipped by 9 bases and J by 4 bases, with 16 bases between them. Germline CDR1 is SNHLY and CDR2 is FYNNEI. The CDR3 runs to 14 residues. The CDR3 DNA reads as TGTGCCAGACATAAGTTGGGGGGTTACAATGAGCAGTTCTTC. This translates into CARHKLGGYNEQFF.

The chain combines TRBV6-6 with TRBJ1-1; D possibly corresponds to TRBD1 (5 bases). Trimming removed 8 bases from V and 5 bases from J, with 15 bases in between. In germline, CDR1 is MNHNY, CDR2 SVGAGI (reference sequence). This CDR3 region has 13 residues. The CDR3 DNA follows: TGTGCCAGCTATAGGAGGGGAACAACTGAAGCTTTCTTT. This encodes CASYRRGTTEAFF.

CDR3 amino acids: CASSSDSETYSNQPQHF. In DNA form, the CDR3 reads TGTGCCAGCAGCTCGGACTCAGAGACCTATAGCAATCAGCCCCAGCATTTT. The chain uses TRBV11-3 and TRBJ1-5, with D hard to call. Germline loops: CDR1 SGHNT, CDR2 YENEEA. This CDR3 has 17 residues. Deletions cut 4 bases from V and 0 bases from J, with 16 bases between. Looking up the rest from reference TRBV11-3 and TRBJ1-5 gives the full variable domain: EAGVVQSPRYKIIEKKQPVAFWCNPISGHNTLYWYLQNLGQGPELLIRYENEEAVDDSQLPKDRFSAERLKGVDSTLKIQPAELGDSAVYLCASSSDSETYSNQPQHFGDGTRLSIL.

The CDR3 region has the DNA TGTGCCAGCAGCTTCTGTTCGGAGACCCAGTACTTC. This gives the protein CASSFCSETQYF. V is TRBV11-3 and J is TRBJ2-5; D remains ambiguous. V lost 3 bases, J lost 5 bases, and 7 bases lay in between. CDR1 and CDR2 from the germline V gene are SGHNT and YENEEA. This CDR3 has 12 residues.

The chain is built from TRBV13 and TRBJ2-7, with 8 bases that match TRBD1. The CDR3 runs 15 residues. V lost 4 bases and J lost 6; bases outside the gene matches: 11. From germline, CDR1 is PRHDT and CDR2 FYEKMQ (reference sequence). CDR3 protein: CASSSASTGDGEQYF. For the CDR3, the DNA is TGTGCCAGCAGCTCTGCCTCGACAGGGGACGGCGAGCAGTACTTC.

The chain links TRBV4-2 to TRBJ2-7, with D possibly matching TRBD1 (5 bases). Per the germline V gene, CDR1 is LGHNA and CDR2 is YNFKEQ. Trimming removed 3 bases from V and 2 bases from J, with 11 bases in between. The CDR3 has 14 residues. The CDR3 is CASSHGRGAYEQYF. CDR3 bases: TGTGCCAGCAGCCATGGAAGGGGTGCCTACGAGCAGTACTTC.

The genes are TRBV28 and TRBJ1-4, with 8 bases matching TRBD1. The CDR3 is 15 amino acids. Germline CDR1 and CDR2: MDHEN and SYDVKM. V was pared by 3 bases and J by 4 bases, with 4 bases of the junction left unmatched. The CDR3 sequence: CASSFQGASNEKLFF. In nucleotides, the CDR3 is TGTGCCAGCAGTTTCCAGGGGGCTAGTAATGAAAAACTGTTTTTT.

This clone was seen a handful of times. The V call is TRBV7-3, the J call TRBJ2-1, with a tentative D call TRBD2 (6 bases). V lost 8 bases to trimming and J lost 0 bases, with 11 bases between them. The CDR3 consists of 14 residues. Germline-derived CDR1 and CDR2 are SGHTA and FQGTGA. The CDR3 DNA reads TGTGCCAGCTCCGACGGGAGCTCCTACAATGAGCAGTTCTTC. This codes for CASSDGSSYNEQFF.

DNA for the CDR3: TGCAGCGTTGTGAGGGCCGGGGAGCTGTTTTTT. This gives the protein CSVVRAGELFF. This chain links TRBV29-1 with TRBJ2-2; weak D call: TRBD2 (5 bases). Trimming removed 4 bases from V and 6 bases from J, with 6 bases in between. Germline CDR1 is SQVTM and CDR2 is ANQGSEA. The CDR3 is made up of 11 amino acids.

The chain employs TRBV19 and TRBJ2-2, with 7 nucleotides matching TRBD2. Germline V gene lookup returns CDR1 LNHDA and CDR2 SQIVND (reference sequence). The CDR3 length is 16 residues. After removal of 1 base from V and 4 bases from J, the junction contained 6 bases not matched to a gene. The CDR3 is CASSIGLAVPTGELFF. In nucleotides, the CDR3 is TGTGCCAGTAGTATAGGACTAGCTGTGCCCACCGGGGAGCTGTTTTTT.

The V gene is TRBV30, the J gene TRBJ2-7; D is perhaps TRBD2 (6 bases). Trimming took 0 bases from V and 0 from J, leaving 9 bases between them. CDR1 is GTSNPN and CDR2 is SVGIG in the germline V gene (reference sequence). The CDR3 totals 14 residues. The CDR3 protein is CAWSVRRDSYEQYF. The CDR3 DNA reads TGTGCCTGGAGTGTAAGGCGGGACTCCTACGAGCAGTACTTC.

This clone appeared once. The chain links TRBV11-1 to TRBJ2-1; D perhaps matches TRBD2 (6 bases). CDR1 SGHAT and CDR2 FQDESV come from the germline V gene (reference sequence). V was shortened by 5 bases and J by 9 bases, with 17 bases between the two germline ends. There are 14 residues in the CDR3. In nucleotides, the CDR3 is TGTGCCAGCAGCCGACCGGGACTTCCGCCTGAGCAGTTCTTC. The encoded protein is CASSRPGLPPEQFF.

Points on this clone: The same CDR3 arises from other DNA sequences in this sample as well. The chain couples TRBV6-1 to TRBJ1-5; D remains ambiguous. Trimming took off 6 bases at V and 2 bases at J, with 5 bases between the two ends. Germline values: CDR1 MNHNS, CDR2 SASEGT. CDR3 length equals 12 residues. The DNA of the CDR3 is TGTGCCAGCAGAGGAGGCAATCAGCCCCAGCATTTT. As protein: CASRGGNQPQHF.

The chain uses TRBV19 and TRBJ1-1, with 8 bases aligning to TRBD1. The CDR3 is 15 residues long. After removal of 0 bases from V and 10 bases from J, the junction contained 10 bases not matched to a gene. CDR1 and CDR2 from the germline V gene are LNHDA and SQIVND (reference sequence). The DNA of the CDR3 is TGTGCCAGTAGTATAGATGGGACAGGCGCCTCGGGAGCTTTCTTT. Translation: CASSIDGTGASGAFF.

The V call is TRBV7-9, the J call TRBJ1-3, with a weak D call TRBD1 (6 bases). V dropped 7 bases and J dropped 8 bases, with 18 bases sitting between them. The CDR3 is 14 residues long. Germline CDR1 SEHNR, CDR2 FQNEAQ (reference sequence). The CDR3 DNA sequence: TGTGCCAGCAACCCGGACAGTCGAATTGACACCATATATTTT. It yields the protein CASNPDSRIDTIYF.

The rearrangement uses TRBV20-1 and TRBJ2-7; D not resolved. The germline V gene has CDR1 DFQATT and CDR2 SNEGSKA (reference sequence). The V end lost 2 bases, the J end lost 3 bases, and 2 bases lay between the germline ends. CDR3 length: 10 amino acids. CDR3 nucleotide sequence: TGCAGTGCTAGACTCTACGAGCAGTACTTC. Its translation is CSARLYEQYF.

The CDR3 sequence is CASGVGTYQETQYF. As DNA, the CDR3 is TGTGCCAGCGGTGTAGGGACTTATCAAGAGACCCAGTACTTC. The chain uses TRBV2 and TRBJ2-5; a weak D match, TRBD2 (6 bases). V lost 8 bases and J lost 2, with 15 bases in between. Germline-derived CDR1 and CDR2 are SNHLY and FYNNEI. The CDR3 covers 14 residues.

The J gene is TRBJ1-2, the V gene TRBV6-5; 9 bases are shared with TRBD1. CDR3 length equals 13 residues. CDR1 and CDR2 from the germline V gene are MNHEY and SVGAGI. The V gene end was trimmed by 2 bases and the J gene end by 8 bases; junction bases not matched to a gene: 3. CDR3 loop: CASSYRQGGGYTF. The CDR3 region has the DNA TGTGCCAGCAGTTACCGACAGGGGGGCGGCTACACCTTC.

The chain combines TRBV5-6 with TRBJ2-6; 7 bases are a match to TRBD1. V lost 5 bases, J lost 4 bases, and 9 bases stayed unmatched. The germline V gene has CDR1 SGHDT and CDR2 YYEEEE. This CDR3 has 16 amino acids. Here the CDR3 DNA reads TGTGCCAGCAGGGAGGAAGGGGGCCCCGGGGCCAACGTCCTGACTTTC. It codes for CASREEGGPGANVLTF.

This CDR3 reads CASSPIPGGYQETQYF. The DNA for the CDR3 is TGTGCCAGCTCACCAATCCCAGGGGGGTACCAAGAGACCCAGTACTTC. The rearrangement links TRBV18 to TRBJ2-5; maybe TRBD1 (7 bases). Trimming pared 2 bases from V and 0 bases from J, leaving 13 bases between. Germline V lookup: CDR1 KGHSH, CDR2 LQKENI. CDR3 length: 16 amino acids.

J is TRBJ1-3 and V is TRBV6-6; TRBD1 matches at 7 bases. Germline-derived CDR1 and CDR2 are MNHNY and SVGAGI (reference sequence). This CDR3 comprises 15 residues. With 6 bases clipped from V and 4 bases from J, the junction kept 9 bases outside the gene matches. The CDR3, as DNA: TGTGCCAGCAGCCCGACAGGGATGTTCGGAAACACCATATATTTT. It is translated as CASSPTGMFGNTIYF.